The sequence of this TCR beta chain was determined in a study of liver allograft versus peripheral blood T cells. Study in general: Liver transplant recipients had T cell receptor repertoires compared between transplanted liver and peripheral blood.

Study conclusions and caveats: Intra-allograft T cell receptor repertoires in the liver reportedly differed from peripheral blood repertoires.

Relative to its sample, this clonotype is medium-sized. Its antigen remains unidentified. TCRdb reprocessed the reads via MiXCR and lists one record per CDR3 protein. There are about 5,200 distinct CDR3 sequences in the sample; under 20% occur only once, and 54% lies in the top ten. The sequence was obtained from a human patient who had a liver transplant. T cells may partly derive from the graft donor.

This CDR3 is CASRDLMNTEAFF. DNA of the CDR3: TGTGCCAGCAGGGACCTTATGAACACTGAAGCTTTCTTT. The chain combines TRBV6-1 with TRBJ1-1; D gene ambiguous. V dropped 6 bases and J dropped 0 bases, with 8 bases sitting between them. Germline-derived CDR1 and CDR2 are MNHNS and SASEGT. The CDR3 totals 13 residues.